Listed below are T cell receptor beta chains from one sample, sequenced in a study of PD-1 blockade in mismatch repair-deficient tumors. This table comes from immunoSEQ multiplex PCR, and its TCRdb copy is limited to in-frame clones, with some not included. The sample includes 3,500 to 4,000 clones, 78% of them seen just once. The sample in question was primary tumor tissue, obtained from a patient treated with pembrolizumab. The receptors were sampled from an adult with mismatch repair-deficient cancer. Both conserved end residues are part of each CDR3. The D gene is left open where the match is weak. Some rows have no size entry. The others give once, few or many, or a class for an expanded clone.

j_call v_call clone_size d_call cdr3_nt cdr3_aa
TRBJ1-1 TRBV27 . . TGTGCCAGCAGTTTATTGGAGGCCGGGCAGGTCGGAGCTTTCTTT CASSLLEAGQVGAFF
TRBJ1-3 TRBV7-9 few . TGTGCCAGCTATCAAGATCTCTACTCTGGAAACACCATATATTTT CASYQDLYSGNTIYF
TRBJ2-7 TRBV5-1 . TRBD1 TGCGCCAGCAGTTCAACACGACAGGGGGGCTCCTACGAGCAGTACTTC CASSSTRQGGSYEQYF
TRBJ1-1 TRBV15 . TRBD1 TGTGCCACCAGCACCGGGGACAGGTCGAACACTGAAGCTTTCTTT CATSTGDRSNTEAFF
TRBJ1-4 TRBV28 . . TGTGCCACCGTCAGAAAAGCTAATGAAAAACTGTTTTTT CATVRKANEKLFF
TRBJ1-2 TRBV25-1 . TRBD1 TGTGCCAGCAGTGAACCCGGGACAGGAAAAGGCTACACCTTC CASSEPGTGKGYTF
TRBJ1-5 TRBV15 . . TGTGCCACCAGCGTCCTCCTTGGACTGGGAGGCAATCAGCCCCAGCATTTT CATSVLLGLGGNQPQHF
TRBJ1-2 TRBV6-5 . . TGTGCCAGCAGTTACCATGGGGAGGTTGGTGGCTACACCTTC CASSYHGEVGGYTF
TRBJ2-3 TRBV15 few TRBD2 TGTGCCACCAGCCTGGGGACTAGCGGGTCGAGGAGCACAGATACGCAGTATTTT CATSLGTSGSRSTDTQYF
TRBJ2-1 TRBV9 . TRBD2 TGTGCCAGCAGCGCATGGCTAGCGGGGGACAATGAGCAGTTCTTC CASSAWLAGDNEQFF
TRBJ2-5 TRBV28 few TRBD1 TGTGCCAGCAGTTCCTACACAGGGGGCGGGAAGACCCAGTACTTC CASSSYTGGGKTQYF
TRBJ2-1 TRBV5-1 . TRBD1 TGCGCCAGCAGCCTCCACAGGGGCGATGAGCAGTTCTTC CASSLHRGDEQFF
TRBJ2-3 TRBV7-9 . . TGTGCCAGCAGCTTTTCGAGTACAGATACGCAGTATTTT CASSFSSTDTQYF
TRBJ2-7 TRBV5-6 . . TGTGCCAGCAGCTTGTGGCGGAGAGGGCCTACCTACGAGCAGTACTTC CASSLWRRGPTYEQYF
TRBJ1-6 TRBV19 few TRBD1 TGTGCCAGCTCCGTTACAGGGGTTGATTCACCCCTCCACTTT CASSVTGVDSPLHF
TRBJ2-5 TRBV15 . TRBD2 TGTGCCACCAGCAGAGGACTAGCGGAGACCCAGTACTTC CATSRGLAETQYF
TRBJ2-1 TRBV27 . TRBD2 TGTGCCAGCAGGGGACTAGCGGGGGAGCAGTTCTTC CASRGLAGEQFF
TRBJ1-3 TRBV6-5 . . TGTGCCAGCAGTAAGATGTCCTACTCTGGAAACACCATATATTTT CASSKMSYSGNTIYF
TRBJ2-2 TRBV18 . TRBD2 TGTGCCAGCTCACCACTAGCGGGAGGGCACACCGGGGAGCTGTTTTTT CASSPLAGGHTGELFF
TRBJ2-1 TRBV27 few . TGTGCCAGCAGTCCTACAGGGGGGGTGTTGCAGTTCTTC CASSPTGGVLQFF
TRBJ1-1 TRBV28 . TRBD1 TGTGCCAGCAGTTTACCGACAGGGTTCAGAAGGGCTTTCTTT CASSLPTGFRRAFF
TRBJ2-3 TRBV18 once . TGTGCCAGCTCCCCAGGGCTATTGGAAGATACGCAGTATTTT CASSPGLLEDTQYF
TRBJ1-5 TRBV4-1 . . TGCGCCAGCAGCCACCCGTCCCCTAGCAATCAGCCCCAGCATTTT CASSHPSPSNQPQHF
TRBJ2-1 TRBV9 once . TGTGCCAGCAGCGCTTACGGACAGAGCTACAATGAGCAGTTCTTC CASSAYGQSYNEQFF
TRBJ2-1 TRBV11-2 . TRBD1 TGTGCCAGCAGCCTAGGACAGGGAAGCTCCTACAATGAGCAGTTCTTC CASSLGQGSSYNEQFF
TRBJ1-5 TRBV6-1 . . TGTGCCAGCGTCCCCCTCCCGGGGAATCAGCCCCAGCATTTT CASVPLPGNQPQHF
TRBJ1-5 TRBV28 . . TGTGCCAGCAGTTGGACAGTTAAGGGCTTCAATCAGCCCCAGCATTTT CASSWTVKGFNQPQHF
TRBJ2-1 TRBV21-1 few . TGTGCCAGCAGTCACACCGGGACAGGGGACGACAATGAGCAGTTCTTC CASSHTGTGDDNEQFF
TRBJ2-1 TRBV7-2 . . TGTGCCAGCAATCAGGATCTCTCCTACAATGAGCAGTTCTTC CASNQDLSYNEQFF
TRBJ2-5 TRBV15 . TRBD1 TGTGCCACCAGCAGAGAACAGGGGGCCGAGGAGACCCAGTACTTC CATSREQGAEETQYF
TRBJ2-7 TRBV5-1 . . TGCGCCAGCTGGGACAAGGACTACGAGCAGTACTTC CASWDKDYEQYF
TRBJ2-6 TRBV5-1 . . TGCGCCAGCAGCTTCGACAGCTCTGGGGCCAACGTCCTGACTTTC CASSFDSSGANVLTF
TRBJ1-4 TRBV7-9 . TRBD1 TGTGCCAGCAGCTTAGGACAGGGGAGGGGGCCGGTAAATGAAAAACTGTTTTTT CASSLGQGRGPVNEKLFF
TRBJ2-7 TRBV11-2 . TRBD2 TGTGCCAGCAGCTTAGCAGCCTCTAGCGGACCTATCTACGAGCAGTACTTC CASSLAASSGPIYEQYF
TRBJ2-3 TRBV6-1 . . TGTGCCAGCAGTGGTCGACAGGGCACAGATACGCAGTATTTT CASSGRQGTDTQYF
TRBJ2-1 TRBV11-2 . . TGTGCCAGCAGCTCGCAACTAGGCAATGAGCAGTTCTTC CASSSQLGNEQFF
TRBJ2-5 TRBV7-9 . TRBD1 TGTGCCAGCAGCTTCGACAGGGGACAAGAGACCCAGTACTTC CASSFDRGQETQYF
TRBJ1-3 TRBV18 . . TGTGCCAGCTCACCACAGTCAGGGCAAGGAAACACCATATATTTT CASSPQSGQGNTIYF
TRBJ2-7 TRBV7-9 . TRBD2 TGTGCCAGCAGCTCAAGCGGGAGTGAATACGAGCAGTACTTC CASSSSGSEYEQYF
TRBJ1-2 TRBV9 . TRBD1 TGTGCCAGCAGCGTCGCCGAGACAGGGGCTGTTCTTGGCTACACCTTC CASSVAETGAVLGYTF
TRBJ2-2 TRBV19 . TRBD1 TGTGCCAGTAGGACGACAGGGGCGAACACCGGGGAGCTGTTTTTT CASRTTGANTGELFF
TRBJ2-1 TRBV7-2 . TRBD2 TGTGCCAGCAGCTTAATCCGGACTAGCGGGAGGAGTGAGCAGTTCTTC CASSLIRTSGRSEQFF
TRBJ2-7 TRBV19 . TRBD2 TGTGCCAGTAGTATAAGCGGGATCAACGAGCAGTACTTC CASSISGINEQYF
TRBJ2-3 TRBV9 . . TGTGCCAGCAGCGTCTCCCCTTTGAGCACAGATACGCAGTATTTT CASSVSPLSTDTQYF
TRBJ1-5 TRBV28 . . TGTGCCAGCCGGCAGGGGTCCTTCAATCAGCCCCAGCATTTT CASRQGSFNQPQHF
TRBJ1-2 TRBV19 . TRBD1 TGTGCCAGTAGTATGGGACAGGACTACTATGGCTACACCTTC CASSMGQDYYGYTF
TRBJ1-2 TRBV30 . TRBD1 TGTGCCTGGAGTGTACAACCAGGGGGTGGATATGGCTACACCTTC CAWSVQPGGGYGYTF
TRBJ2-1 TRBV7-3 . TRBD2 TGTGCCAGCAGCTTCAGCGGGAGGGGGGACAATGAGCAGTTCTTC CASSFSGRGDNEQFF
TRBJ2-2 TRBV5-6 . . TGTGCCAGCAGCTTCCGGGATCGGAGCGGGGAGCTGTTTTTT CASSFRDRSGELFF
TRBJ2-7 TRBV2 . TRBD2 TGTGCCAGCAAGCGGGAGCGATCCTACGAGCAGTACTTC CASKRERSYEQYF
TRBJ1-1 TRBV18 . TRBD1 TGTGCCAGCTCACCAACGGGACAGGGGGCGAGGACTGAAGCTTTCTTT CASSPTGQGARTEAFF
TRBJ2-7 TRBV18 . TRBD2 TGTGCCAGCTCACATTTAGCGGGAGAAGAGAATAGGCAGTACTTC CASSHLAGEENRQYF
TRBJ1-2 TRBV10-3 . TRBD1 TGTGCCATCAGTGATCCGGGACAGGGGGACTATGGCTACACCTTC CAISDPGQGDYGYTF
TRBJ2-7 TRBV27 . TRBD2 TGTGCCAGCAGTTTTCGAAGACTAGCGGGAGACGAGCAGTACTTC CASSFRRLAGDEQYF
TRBJ2-7 TRBV11-1 . . TGTGCCAGCAACTTAGAATCGTACGAGCAGTACTTC CASNLESYEQYF
TRBJ2-3 TRBV7-6 once . TGTGCCAGCACTCCGCGGGAAAGCACAGATACGCAGTATTTT CASTPRESTDTQYF
TRBJ1-2 TRBV5-1 . TRBD1 TGCGCCAGCAGCTTGAGCCAGGGGGCCAATAACTATGGCTACACCTTC CASSLSQGANNYGYTF
TRBJ2-4 TRBV9 . TRBD1 TGTGCCAGCTCCCCAGGGGGACAGGGAAACATTCAGTACTTC CASSPGGQGNIQYF